This TCR beta chain was sequenced for a study of blood T cell repertoires in COVID-19. Original methodology: By means of reference gene primer amplification, nucleated cell counts were estimated. The repertoire was sequenced with immunoSEQ multiplex PCR; TCRdb's copy has only in-frame clones and lacks some. D and trimming were read from the DNA, whereas the V and J calls and clone size are those reported in that table. The sample shows some 160,000 clones, roughly 80% of them seen only once. The CDR3 totals 15 residues. Per the germline V gene, CDR1 is GTSNPN and CDR2 is SVGIG (reference sequence). With 0 bases clipped from V and 4 bases from J, the junction kept 8 bases outside the gene matches. Study members were between about 18 and 95 years old and lived in approximately 25 US regions.

The sample consisted of PBMCs or T cells enriched from blood (not recorded which). This chain uses TRBV30 with TRBJ2-5, with 7 bases lining up with TRBD2. The sequence was obtained from a woman aged 40 to 55 who had recovered from COVID-19. CDR3: CAWSVRGVGTETQYF. DNA for the CDR3: TGTGCCTGGAGTGTACGGGGGGTGGGGACAGAGACCCAGTACTTC.